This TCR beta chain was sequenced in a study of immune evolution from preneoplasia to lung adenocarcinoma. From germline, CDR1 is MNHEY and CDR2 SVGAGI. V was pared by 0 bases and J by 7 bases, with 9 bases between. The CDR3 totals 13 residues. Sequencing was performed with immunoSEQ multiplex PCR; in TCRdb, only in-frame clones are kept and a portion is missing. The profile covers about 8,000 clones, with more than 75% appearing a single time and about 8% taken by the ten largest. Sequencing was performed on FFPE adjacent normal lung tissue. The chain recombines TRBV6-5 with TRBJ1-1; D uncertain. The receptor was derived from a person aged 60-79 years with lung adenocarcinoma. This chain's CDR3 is CASSYSRDREAFF. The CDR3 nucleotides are TGTGCCAGCAGTTACTCAAGAGACCGTGAAGCTTTCTTT.